This TCR beta chain was found in a study of blood T cell repertoires in COVID-19. As for the study in general: Researchers got acute and convalescent COVID-19 samples from the United States, Italy and Spain. The cDNA or gDNA used as material had been derived from T cells, B-cell-depleted T cells, or PBMCs.

CDR1 and CDR2 from the germline V gene are SGHTA and FQGNSA. The CDR3 is 14 amino acids. Trimming removed 4 bases from V and 5 bases from J; junction bases left unmatched: 4. Clinical histories supplied by participants themselves formed the basis of cohort assignment. Measured with immunoSEQ multiplex PCR; TCRdb has only the in-frame clones, and not every one. Counted here are 270,000 or so clones, roughly 91% occurring once; the ten biggest clones make up approximately 2.5%. With regard to this clone: This sample includes further DNA sequences coding for the same CDR3.

V usage is TRBV7-2 and J usage is TRBJ2-5; 10 positions match TRBD2. This clonotype was sampled from a woman aged 40 to 50 with acute COVID-19. Sequenced input: PBMCs or T cells enriched from blood (not recorded which). CDR3 sequence reads: CASSSSGGRETQYF. CDR3 bases: TGTGCCAGCAGCTCTAGCGGGGGAAGGGAGACCCAGTACTTC.